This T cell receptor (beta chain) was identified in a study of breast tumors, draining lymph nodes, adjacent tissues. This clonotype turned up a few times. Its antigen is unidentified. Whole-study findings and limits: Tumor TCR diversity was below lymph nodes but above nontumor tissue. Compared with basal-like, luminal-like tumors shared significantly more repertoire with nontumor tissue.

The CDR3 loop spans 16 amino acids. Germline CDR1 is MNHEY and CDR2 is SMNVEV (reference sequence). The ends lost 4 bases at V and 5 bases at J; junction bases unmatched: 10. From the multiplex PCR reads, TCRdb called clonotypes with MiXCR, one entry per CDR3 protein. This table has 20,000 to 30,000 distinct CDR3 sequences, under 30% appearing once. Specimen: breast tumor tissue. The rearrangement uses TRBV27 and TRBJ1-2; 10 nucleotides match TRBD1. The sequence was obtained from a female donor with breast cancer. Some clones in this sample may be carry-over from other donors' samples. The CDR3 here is CASSSTGTGVWYGYTF. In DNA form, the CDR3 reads TGTGCCAGCAGTTCTACCGGGACAGGGGTGTGGTATGGCTACACCTTC.